Presented here are 30 T cell receptor beta chains from one specimen sequenced in a study of control samples from healthy donors and cancer patients (TCRdb year 2020). The library was generated by the immunoSEQ multiplex PCR assay. In its TCRdb copy, this immuneACCESS table keeps in-frame sequences only and misses some clones. Where compared with another copy, unresolved V genes explain less than half of these, and the others have no known cause. The sample data list 100,000 to 150,000 clones, and about nine tenths of these were observed just once. Of the sample, about 7.2% is held by the ten largest clones. Specimen: blood. Source of these receptors: a woman aged 18-35 years in good health.

The rearrangement joins TRBV19 to TRBJ2-7; the D is unclear. The germline gives CDR1 LNHDA, CDR2 SQIVND (reference sequence). This CDR3 is built from 13 residues. Between the trimmed V and J ends, which lost 2 bases and 3 bases, there was a span of 8 bases. CDR3 sequence: CASSISWNYEQYF. CDR3 bases: TGTGCCAGTAGTATAAGCTGGAACTACGAGCAGTACTTC.

The rearrangement joins TRBV28 to TRBJ2-5; tentatively, D is TRBD1 (6 bases). Germline values: CDR1 MDHEN, CDR2 SYDVKM. This CDR3 has 14 residues. V gave up 10 bases and J gave up 1 base, with 16 bases separating them. CDR3: CATMRTGTQETQYF. In nucleotides, the CDR3 is TGTGCCACTATGAGAACAGGGACCCAAGAGACCCAGTACTTC.

The rearrangement links TRBV4-3 to TRBJ2-7; no definite D call. Germline lookup yields CDR1 LGHNA and CDR2 YSLEER. The V gene lost 0 bases and the J gene lost 4 bases, with 7 bases spanning the gap. The CDR3 extends over 13 amino acids. CDR3 DNA: TGCGCCAGCAGCCAAGAAATAGGGTACGAGCAGTACTTC. Protein product: CASSQEIGYEQYF.

The chain carries TRBV6-2 or TRBV6-3 and TRBJ1-5; maybe TRBD1 (6 bases). Germline lookup yields CDR1 MNHEY and CDR2 SVGEGT. The CDR3 is 19 amino acids. Deletions cut 0 bases from V and 0 bases from J, with 18 bases between. CDR3 sequence reads: CASSYSVRGQLYSNQPQHF. CDR3 bases: TGTGCCAGCAGTTACTCGGTCCGGGGGCAATTATATAGCAATCAGCCCCAGCATTTT.

The chain carries TRBV27 and TRBJ1-1; D call uncertain. Germline lookup yields CDR1 MNHEY and CDR2 SMNVEV (reference sequence). V lost 5 bases, J lost 4 bases, and 17 bases lay in between. There are 15 residues in the CDR3. The CDR3 here is CASSSLLVWGTEAFF. In nucleotides, the CDR3 is TGTGCCAGCAGTAGCCTATTAGTTTGGGGCACTGAAGCTTTCTTT.

V and J are TRBV9 and TRBJ2-1; perhaps TRBD2 as D (6 bases). There are 15 residues in the CDR3. Trimming removed 0 bases from V and 5 bases from J, with 12 bases in between. Germline assignment: CDR1 SGDLS and CDR2 YYNGEE. CDR3 sequence (DNA): TGTGCCAGCAGCGTAGCGGGGGACCTAAACAATGAGCAGTTCTTC. It translates to CASSVAGDLNNEQFF. The full variable domain, its missing parts supplied by reference TRBV9 and TRBJ2-1, is DSGVTQTPKHLITATGQRVTLRCSPRSGDLSVYWYQQSLDQGLQFLIQYYNGEERAKGNILERFSAQQFPDLHSELNLSSLELGDSALYFCASSVAGDLNNEQFFGPGTRLTVL.

V and J are TRBV18 and TRBJ2-5; D may be TRBD1 (6 bases). Germline assignment: CDR1 KGHSH and CDR2 LQKENI. The CDR3 is made up of 14 amino acids. V was clipped by 2 bases and J by 1 base, with 8 bases between them. The CDR3 DNA follows: TGTGCCAGCTCACCAGGACAGATCCAAGAGACCCAGTACTTC. Translated, it gives CASSPGQIQETQYF.

The rearrangement links TRBV12-5 to TRBJ2-1; 11 bases map to TRBD1. The CDR3 totals 14 residues. V gave up 4 bases and J gave up 8 bases; unmatched junction bases: 4. The germline CDR1 and CDR2 sequences are LGHNT and FRNRAP. The DNA for the CDR3 is TGTGCTAGTGGTTCGGGACAGGGGGGCGATGAGCAGTTCTTC. It is translated as CASGSGQGGDEQFF.

The genes are TRBV2 and TRBJ2-3, with TRBD1 matching 8 bases. The V gene's germline CDR1 is SNHLY and CDR2 FYNNEI. J was trimmed by 0 bases and V by 6 bases; bases with no gene match: 14. CDR3 length: 18 residues. The CDR3 loop is CASSDKLGQGPSTDTQYF. The CDR3 DNA reads TGTGCCAGCAGCGATAAACTTGGACAGGGACCCAGCACAGATACGCAGTATTTT. Combining the CDR3 with reference TRBV2 and TRBJ2-3 gives the whole variable domain EPEVTQTPSHQVTQMGQEVILRCVPISNHLYFYWYRQILGQKVEFLVSFYNNEISEKSEIFDDQFSVERPDGSNFTLKIRSTKLEDSAMYFCASSDKLGQGPSTDTQYFGPGTRLTVL.

The rearrangement links TRBV5-6 to TRBJ1-6; 9 bases are shared with TRBD1. Germline loops: CDR1 SGHDT, CDR2 YYEEEE. The CDR3 contains 19 residues. V shed 2 bases, J shed 9 bases, and the junction held 18 bases outside the gene matches. CDR3 DNA: TGTGCCAGCAGCTTTCGGGACAGGGTGTCCCGGGGCATCGGTTCACCCCTCCACTTT. This encodes CASSFRDRVSRGIGSPLHF.

This sequence joins TRBV18 and TRBJ2-5; D ambiguous. Trimming pared 2 bases from V and 6 bases from J, leaving 7 bases between. This CDR3 has 12 residues. Germline loops: CDR1 KGHSH, CDR2 LQKENI. For the CDR3, the DNA is TGTGCCAGCTCACCATCTGAAAAGACCCAGTACTTC. Translating it yields CASSPSEKTQYF.

The rearrangement links TRBV6-4 to TRBJ2-5; 7 nucleotides match TRBD1. Losses at the gene ends were 2 bases for V and 1 base for J; bases not matched to a gene: 4. The germline V gene has CDR1 MRHNA and CDR2 SNTAGT. The CDR3 consists of 15 residues. CDR3 DNA: TGTGCCAGCAGTGACCAAGGGGGCCCCCAAGAGACCCAGTACTTC. This translates into CASSDQGGPQETQYF.

The chain joins TRBV2 to TRBJ2-1; 14 positions agree with TRBD2. Germline V gives CDR1 SNHLY, CDR2 FYNNEI. The CDR3 loop spans 16 amino acids. Germline trimming cut 5 bases from V and 10 bases from J; bases unmatched to any gene: 10. CDR3 sequence: CASSPGTSGRGKEQFF. CDR3 nucleotides: TGTGCCAGCAGTCCCGGGACTAGCGGGAGAGGGAAAGAGCAGTTCTTC.

V usage is TRBV4-3 and J usage is TRBJ1-6, with D uncertain. The CDR3 sequence is 20 residues long. Between the trimmed V and J ends, which lost 2 bases and 0 bases, there was a span of 20 bases. Per the germline V gene, CDR1 is LGHNA and CDR2 is YSLEER. CDR3 DNA sequence: TGCGCCAGCAGCCAAAGGTTTGGGGTTACAATGAGCTCCTATAATTCACCCCTCCACTTT. It encodes CASSQRFGVTMSSYNSPLHF.

The chain links TRBV15 to TRBJ1-4; D perhaps matches TRBD1 (5 bases). This CDR3 has 15 residues. Germline V lookup: CDR1 LNHNV, CDR2 YYDKDF (reference sequence). Trimming pared 1 base from V and 4 bases from J, leaving 10 bases between. The CDR3 reads CATSRGLQVNEKLFF. CDR3 bases: TGTGCCACCAGCAGAGGGTTACAGGTTAATGAAAAACTGTTTTTT.

CDR3 sequence reads: CASSLFTGGTVDEQYF. In DNA form, the CDR3 reads TGTGCCAGCAGTTTATTCACGGGAGGGACGGTGGACGAGCAGTACTTC. The gene calls are TRBV28 and TRBJ2-7; TRBD2 matches at 8 bases. CDR1 MDHEN and CDR2 SYDVKM come from the germline V gene. Trimming removed 1 base from V and 5 bases from J; junction bases left unmatched: 10. There are 16 residues in the CDR3.

This clone has just one count. The CDR3 loop reads CASSIGVVTANEKLFF. The CDR3 DNA is TGTGCCAGTAGTATAGGAGTCGTAACAGCTAATGAAAAACTGTTTTTT. The chain has TRBV19 and TRBJ1-4, with unresolved D. CDR1 and CDR2 (germline): LNHDA, SQIVND (reference sequence). V lost 1 base, J lost 3 bases, and 12 bases lay in between. This CDR3 has 16 residues. Filled out from reference TRBV19 and TRBJ1-4, the complete variable domain reads DGGITQSPKYLFRKEGQNVTLSCEQNLNHDAMYWYRQDPGQGLRLIYYSQIVNDFQKGDIAEGYSVSREKKESFPLTVTSAQKNPTAFYLCASSIGVVTANEKLFFGSGTQLSVL.

The rearrangement links TRBV5-6 to TRBJ1-4; D gene ambiguous. Germline V lookup: CDR1 SGHDT, CDR2 YYEEEE. V gave up 3 bases and J gave up 3 bases, with 9 bases separating them. The CDR3 is made up of 14 amino acids. CDR3 in amino acids: CASSSRWANEKLFF. Written as DNA, the CDR3 is TGTGCCAGCAGCTCAAGGTGGGCTAATGAAAAACTGTTTTTT.

The V gene is TRBV9, the J gene TRBJ2-3; the D gene is possibly TRBD2 (7 bases). Germline-derived CDR1 and CDR2 are SGDLS and YYNGEE. The ends were cut back, 3 bases at V and 4 bases at J, with 12 bases in the middle. The CDR3 is made up of 14 amino acids. The chain's CDR3 is CASSAGGPADTQYF. The DNA of the CDR3 is TGTGCCAGCAGCGCGGGGGGCCCCGCAGATACGCAGTATTTT.

The rearrangement links TRBV7-2 to TRBJ2-3, with D tentatively TRBD1 or TRBD2 (6 bases each). CDR1 is SGHTA and CDR2 is FQGNSA in the germline V gene. V was shortened by 6 bases and J by 7 bases, with 20 bases between the two germline ends. This CDR3 spans 15 amino acids. The CDR3 spells CASRTSGGQGNTQYF. The CDR3, as DNA: TGTGCCAGCAGGACAAGTGGGGGGCAGGGGAATACGCAGTATTTT.

The chain employs TRBV7-9 and TRBJ1-3; no clear D. This CDR3 is 16 amino acids long. The germline V and J ends were trimmed by 4 bases and 0 bases, with 13 bases remaining between them. Germline CDR1 SEHNR, CDR2 FQNEAQ (reference sequence). The CDR3 nucleotides are TGTGCCAGCAGCTCCCCCCCGGGAGACTCTGGAAACACCATATATTTT. This codes for CASSSPPGDSGNTIYF.

The genes are TRBV24-1 and TRBJ2-2, with TRBD1 matching over 7 bases. CDR3 length: 16 residues. Germline loops: CDR1 KGHDR, CDR2 SFDVKD. After removal of 0 bases from V and 4 bases from J, the junction contained 4 bases not matched to a gene. This chain's CDR3 is CATSDLRGQGTGELFF. The CDR3 bases are TGTGCCACCAGTGATTTGAGGGGGCAAGGCACCGGGGAGCTGTTTTTT.

V and J are TRBV24-1 and TRBJ1-1; D uncertain. The CDR3 extends over 11 amino acids. Trimming cost V 4 bases and J 8 bases, with 7 bases left between them. CDR1 and CDR2 (germline): KGHDR, SFDVKD. CDR3: CATSEGREAFF. DNA of the CDR3: TGTGCCACCAGTGAGGGCAGGGAAGCTTTCTTT.

The chain employs TRBV29-1 and TRBJ1-1, with D perhaps matching TRBD1 (5 bases). CDR1 is SQVTM and CDR2 is ANQGSEA in the germline V gene. V lost 7 bases, J lost 7 bases, and 16 bases lay in between. The CDR3 sequence is 12 residues long. CDR3 in DNA: TGCAGCGCCTATTCCCTGACAGTTGAAGCTTTCTTT. Protein sequence: CSAYSLTVEAFF.

This clone was seen ten or more times. V gene TRBV30 combines with J gene TRBJ1-4, with TRBD1 matching over 9 bases. There are 20 residues in the CDR3. CDR1 GTSNPN and CDR2 SVGIG come from the germline V gene (reference sequence). V shed 1 base and J 8 bases; nucleotides not matched to a gene: 23. CDR3 protein: CAWSDLTSGTGLSAREKLFF. Written as DNA, the CDR3 is TGTGCCTGGAGTGACCTAACTTCCGGGACAGGGTTGTCGGCTAGGGAAAAACTGTTTTTT.

The rearrangement joins TRBV25-1 to TRBJ2-7, with 9 bases fitting TRBD1. Germline V gives CDR1 MGHDK, CDR2 SYGVNS. CDR3 length: 15 amino acids. V lost 4 bases and J lost 4; bases outside the gene matches: 8. For the CDR3, the DNA is TGTGCCAGCAGTGCCCCGGGACAGGGATTTTACGAGCAGTACTTC. This sequence encodes CASSAPGQGFYEQYF.

The gene calls are TRBV28 and TRBJ2-3; D not resolved. The germline V gene has CDR1 MDHEN and CDR2 SYDVKM. Deletions cut 3 bases from V and 5 bases from J, with 6 bases between. There are 12 residues in the CDR3. The CDR3 DNA is TGTGCCAGCAGTTTTAGGCGAGATACGCAGTATTTT. Residues: CASSFRRDTQYF. Combining the CDR3 with reference TRBV28 and TRBJ2-3 gives the whole variable domain DVKVTQSSRYLVKRTGEKVFLECVQDMDHENMFWYRQDPGLGLRLIYFSYDVKMKEKGDIPEGYSVSREKKERFSLILESASTNQTSMYLCASSFRRDTQYFGPGTRLTVL.

This rearrangement joins TRBV27 to TRBJ2-3; TRBD2 matches at 12 bases. The CDR3 consists of 15 residues. Germline V gene sequence: CDR1 MNHEY, CDR2 SMNVEV (reference sequence). Trimming at V came to 5 bases and at J to 6 bases, leaving 6 bases not matched to a gene. The CDR3 reads CASSAGLAGMDTQYF. The CDR3 DNA reads TGTGCCAGCAGTGCTGGACTAGCGGGAATGGATACGCAGTATTTT.

The V gene is TRBV27, the J gene TRBJ2-7, with TRBD1 as a possible D gene (6 bases). The germline V gene encodes CDR1 MNHEY and CDR2 SMNVEV (reference sequence). This CDR3 contains 13 residues. V dropped 4 bases and J dropped 4 bases, with 11 bases sitting between them. CDR3 residues: CASSSQGRYEQYF. The CDR3 DNA is TGTGCCAGCAGTTCGCAGGGGCGATACGAGCAGTACTTC.

The chain is built from TRBV13 and TRBJ2-2; D remains ambiguous. This CDR3 spans 13 amino acids. V dropped 3 bases and J dropped 1 base, with 3 bases sitting between them. Per germline, CDR1 PRHDT and CDR2 FYEKMQ (reference sequence). In DNA, the CDR3 is TGTGCCAGCAGCTTTGAGAACACCGGGGAGCTGTTTTTT. Its protein product is CASSFENTGELFF.